A selection of T cell receptor beta chains follows, all from one sample in a study of OX40 agonist ivuxolimab in advanced cancers. TCRdb's table, derived via immunoSEQ multiplex PCR, lists solely in-frame clones and lacks some. The sample lists 35,000 to 50,000 clones, around nine tenths occurring once. This specimen consisted of CD4+ or CD8+ T cells sorted from blood, obtained in a trial of the OX40 agonist ivuxolimab. All receptors derive from an adult with an advanced solid tumor such as melanoma, head and neck, liver or kidney cancer. Both conserved end residues are part of each CDR3. The D gene is left open where the match is weak. Some rows have no size entry. The others give once, few or many, or a class for an expanded clone.

v_gene	d_gene	len	j_gene	abundance	CDR3nt	CDR3aa
TRBV7-2	TRBD1	14	TRBJ2-7	NA	TGTGCCAACAGCTCCCGACAGGGGCCTTACGAGCAGTACTTC	CANSSRQGPYEQYF
TRBV15	TRBD1	15	TRBJ2-2	once	TGTGCCACCAGCCGAGGACAGGTGAACACCGGGGAGCTGTTTTTT	CATSRGQVNTGELFF
TRBV29-1	NA	14	TRBJ1-2	NA	TGCAGCGTTGAAGATCTGGCAGGGAACTATGGCTACACCTTC	CSVEDLAGNYGYTF
TRBV5-1	TRBD1	16	TRBJ2-3	NA	TGCGCCAGCAGCTCCCTGACAGGGGGTGGCACAGATACGCAGTATTTT	CASSSLTGGGTDTQYF
TRBV28	TRBD1	14	TRBJ2-7	NA	TGTGCCAGCAGACAACCGGGACAGGCCTACGAGCAGTACTTC	CASRQPGQAYEQYF
TRBV4-2	TRBD2	20	TRBJ2-7	NA	TGTGCCAGCAGCCAAGGTTTTGGGGTAGCGGGAGGACAAAATCCCTACGAGCAGTACTTC	CASSQGFGVAGGQNPYEQYF
TRBV19	TRBD1	15	TRBJ1-4	NA	TGTGCCAGTAGTACAACAGGGGATCTTGGTGAAAAACTGTTTTTT	CASSTTGDLGEKLFF
TRBV19	NA	15	TRBJ2-1	NA	TGTGCCAGTATGACCGGGACTCCCACCTACAATGAGCAGTTCTTC	CASMTGTPTYNEQFF
TRBV28	TRBD2	16	TRBJ2-7	NA	TGTGCCAGCACCCCCGTGGGCGGGAGAGGCGGCTACGAGCAGTACTTC	CASTPVGGRGGYEQYF
TRBV10-1	TRBD1	14	TRBJ2-1	NA	TGCGCCAGCACTCCGGGACAGGGTGTCGATGAGCAGTTCTTC	CASTPGQGVDEQFF
TRBV5-1	NA	14	TRBJ2-3	NA	TGCGCCAGCAGCCGCGGGACAAGTACAGATACGCAGTATTTT	CASSRGTSTDTQYF
TRBV29-1	NA	15	TRBJ1-2	NA	TGCAGCGTTGAGCCCCCGGGGGGGAGGGTTGATGGCTACACCTTC	CSVEPPGGRVDGYTF
TRBV4-1	TRBD1	16	TRBJ2-2	NA	TGCGCCAGCAGCCAACGGGACAGGGGTCTTACCGGGGAGCTGTTTTTT	CASSQRDRGLTGELFF
TRBV6-5	NA	14	TRBJ2-5	NA	NA	CASSTSGVAETQYF
TRBV29-1	NA	15	TRBJ1-2	NA	TGCAGCGTTGTAACCGGGACAACCCCCCTGGTTGGCTACACCTTC	CSVVTGTTPLVGYTF
TRBV30	NA	14	TRBJ2-5	few	TGTGCCTGGAGTGTAGGGACGGGGTGGGAGACCCAGTACTTC	CAWSVGTGWETQYF
TRBV11-2	TRBD2	15	TRBJ2-1	NA	TGTGCCAGCAGCCAGACTAGCGGGGGCTACAATGAGCAGTTCTTC	CASSQTSGGYNEQFF
TRBV5-4	NA	15	TRBJ2-3	NA	TGTGCCAGCAGCTTGGACTCTACAAGTGCAGATACGCAGTATTTT	CASSLDSTSADTQYF
TRBV5-1	NA	15	TRBJ2-5	NA	TGCGCCAGCGCGGGCCGGTCCAGGGTTGGGGAGACCCAGTACTTC	CASAGRSRVGETQYF
TRBV5-4	NA	13	TRBJ1-6	NA	TGTGCCAGCAGCTTGGTCGGCCTTTCACCCCTCCACTTT	CASSLVGLSPLHF
TRBV7-2	NA	14	TRBJ2-1	NA	TGTGCCAGCAGCTTCCCGGGAGAGTACAATGAGCAGTTCTTC	CASSFPGEYNEQFF
TRBV11-2	NA	16	TRBJ2-1	NA	TGTGCCAGCAGCTTAGATCCCACGGGGCACAGCAATGAGCAGTTCTTC	CASSLDPTGHSNEQFF
TRBV19	NA	12	TRBJ1-5	NA	TGTGCCAGTAGTATGGGGGGGGGTCCCCAGCATTTT	CASSMGGGPQHF
TRBV5-1	TRBD2	16	TRBJ2-1	NA	TGCGCCAGCAGCTTGGGTACGCGGGAGGGCCTAGAGGAGCAGTTCTTC	CASSLGTREGLEEQFF
TRBV7-9	TRBD2	15	TRBJ2-7	few	TGTGCCAGCAGCCTAGCGGAGAAGAACCCCTACGAGCAGTACTTC	CASSLAEKNPYEQYF
TRBV19	NA	12	TRBJ2-7	NA	TGTGCCAGTAGTCCAGGGGCCCACGAGCAGTACTTC	CASSPGAHEQYF
TRBV7-2	NA	14	TRBJ2-1	NA	TGTGCCAGCAGCTTTTCGAGGGGATACAATGAGCAGTTCTTC	CASSFSRGYNEQFF
TRBV5-1	NA	14	TRBJ2-7	once	TGCGCCAGCAGCTTGGGGGGTAGTCCCTCCGAGCAGTACTTC	CASSLGGSPSEQYF
TRBV5-4	TRBD2	15	TRBJ2-5	NA	TGTGCCAGCAGCTTACGGACTAGCGGTCAAGAGACCCAGTACTTC	CASSLRTSGQETQYF
TRBV6-1	TRBD1	17	TRBJ1-2	NA	TGTGCCAGCAGTGACGTAGGGGGCGGCCGGTCGTTCTATGGCTACACCTTC	CASSDVGGGRSFYGYTF
TRBV28	NA	13	TRBJ2-2	NA	TGTGCCAGCAGTCGGGACTCCACCGGGGAGCTGTTTTTT	CASSRDSTGELFF
TRBV28	NA	18	TRBJ1-5	NA	TGTGCCAGCAGACCGGGACTAAAAGGGGGGAATAGCAATCAGCCCCAGCATTTT	CASRPGLKGGNSNQPQHF
TRBV6-6	NA	14	TRBJ1-4	NA	TGTGCCAGCAGTTCGGGGGGCACTAATGAAAAACTGTTTTTT	CASSSGGTNEKLFF
TRBV28	NA	16	TRBJ1-5	NA	TGTGCCAGCAGTTTATGGGAGGCGACGGTAGATCAGCCCCAGCATTTT	CASSLWEATVDQPQHF
TRBV21-1	NA	12	TRBJ2-7	few	TGTGCCAGCAGCCCGGGCCTACCAGAGCAGTACTTC	CASSPGLPEQYF
TRBV7-9	TRBD1	16	TRBJ2-2	NA	TGTGCCAGCAGCTTTTCCAAGGGACAGGGAACCGGGGAGCTGTTTTTT	CASSFSKGQGTGELFF
TRBV5-4	NA	12	TRBJ2-1	NA	TGTGCCAGCAGCCGGGACTTCAATGAGCAGTTCTTC	CASSRDFNEQFF
TRBV30	NA	14	TRBJ2-3	NA	TGTGCCTGGAGTGTGGGTCAGGGATCCGATACGCAGTATTTT	CAWSVGQGSDTQYF
TRBV7-2	NA	14	TRBJ2-5	NA	TGTGCCAGCAGCCGAGCCAGGGATAGTGAGACCCAGTACTTC	CASSRARDSETQYF
TRBV6-5	NA	14	TRBJ1-4	few	TGTGCCAGCAGTACGGGGGCCAGAAATGAAAAACTGTTTTTT	CASSTGARNEKLFF
TRBV2	TRBD1	13	TRBJ1-5	few	TGTGCCAGCAGTACAGGGGGCCATCAGCCCCAGCATTTT	CASSTGGHQPQHF
TRBV7-9	TRBD1	16	TRBJ1-6	few	TGTGCCAGCAGCCGACAGGGAAATTACTATAATTCACCCCTCCACTTT	CASSRQGNYYNSPLHF
TRBV11-2	TRBD1	15	TRBJ2-2	NA	TGTGCCAGCAGCTCGTGGACAGGTGACACCGGGGAGCTGTTTTTT	CASSSWTGDTGELFF
TRBV18	NA	13	TRBJ2-1	NA	TGTGCCAGCTCACCAGGACAGACCAATGAGCAGTTCTTC	CASSPGQTNEQFF
TRBV4-2	TRBD2	13	TRBJ2-1	NA	TGTGCCAGCAGCCTTCTCCTAGCGGGAGAGCAGTTCTTC	CASSLLLAGEQFF
TRBV19	NA	12	TRBJ2-5	NA	TGTGCCAGTAGTGAATCCGGGGAGACCCAGTACTTC	CASSESGETQYF
TRBV5-4	TRBD1	16	TRBJ2-2	NA	TGTGCCAGCAGCTTGGGTGGGACAGGGGGCACCGGGGAGCTGTTTTTT	CASSLGGTGGTGELFF
TRBV29-1	TRBD2	14	TRBJ2-2	NA	TGCAGCGTTGTTGGGCGGGAGGAGGACGGGGAGCTGTTTTTT	CSVVGREEDGELFF
TRBV7-2	NA	15	TRBJ2-5	NA	TGTGCCAGCAGCCCCGCGGGCAGGTTACAAGAGACCCAGTACTTC	CASSPAGRLQETQYF
TRBV4-3	NA	16	TRBJ2-5	NA	TGCGCCAGCAGCCAAGATGTGTGGAGGGCCCAAGAGACCCAGTACTTC	CASSQDVWRAQETQYF
TRBV7-2	TRBD1	15	TRBJ2-1	once	TGTGCCAGCAGCTTAGCAGGGGGCAACTACAATGAGCAGTTCTTC	CASSLAGGNYNEQFF